Given below is one T cell receptor (beta chain) in context. This sample stems from a study of blood T cell repertoires in COVID-19. Whole-study context: The United States, Italy and Spain provided the acute and convalescent COVID-19 samples.

This CDR3 has 13 amino acids. CDR1 is PRHDT, CDR2 FYEKMQ, per germline (reference sequence). The V end lost 1 base, the J end lost 6 bases, and 10 bases lay between the germline ends. Sequencing was performed with immunoSEQ multiplex PCR; in TCRdb, only in-frame clones are kept and a portion is missing. The sample holds about 97,000 clones; approximately 90% are singletons and the top ten take approximately 15%. The clonotype originates from a man aged 50 or older with acute or convalescent COVID-19. The sequencing sample was made of peripheral blood. The chain uses TRBV13 and TRBJ2-7; D ambiguous. The CDR3 sequence is CASSLVGRGEQYF. In DNA form, the CDR3 reads TGTGCCAGCAGCTTAGTTGGCCGCGGCGAGCAGTACTTC.